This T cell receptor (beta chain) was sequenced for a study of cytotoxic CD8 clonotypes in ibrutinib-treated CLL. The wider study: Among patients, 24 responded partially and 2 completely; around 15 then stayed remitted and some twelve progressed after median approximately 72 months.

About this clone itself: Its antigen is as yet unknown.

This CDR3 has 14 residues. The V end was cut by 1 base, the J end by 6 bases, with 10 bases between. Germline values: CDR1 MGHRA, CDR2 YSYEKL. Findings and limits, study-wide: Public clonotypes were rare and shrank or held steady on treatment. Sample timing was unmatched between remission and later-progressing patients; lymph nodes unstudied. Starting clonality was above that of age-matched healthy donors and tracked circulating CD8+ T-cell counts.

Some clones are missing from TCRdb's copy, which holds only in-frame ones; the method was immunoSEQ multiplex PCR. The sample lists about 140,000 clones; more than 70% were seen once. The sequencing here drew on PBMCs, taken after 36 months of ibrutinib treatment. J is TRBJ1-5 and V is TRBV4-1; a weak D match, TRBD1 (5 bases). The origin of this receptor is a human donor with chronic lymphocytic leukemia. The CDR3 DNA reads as TGCGCCAGCAGCCAAGTAGGGGCGGTTCAGCCCCAGCATTTT. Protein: CASSQVGAVQPQHF.